This is a list of T cell receptor beta chains from one sample in a study of T cell changes during pregnancy in multiple sclerosis. Only in-frame clones appear in the TCRdb table, and some are missing; sequencing was by immunoSEQ multiplex PCR. Among some 74,000 clones, 80% to 95% were seen once, and the ten largest hold 3.7%. The sample was peripheral blood, taken after pregnancy. These receptors all come from a female donor in good health, enrolled as a control in a pregnancy study. Each CDR3 is given with its conserved first and last residue. Each record gives: CDR3 protein, V gene, D gene. The D gene is left open where the match is weak.

CDR3 protein: CASSEQGLANYNEQFF
V gene: TRBV9
D gene: TRBD2

CDR3 protein: CASSLGDRGGYTF
V gene: TRBV7-9
D gene: TRBD1

CDR3 protein: CASRTTGGMSYEQYF
V gene: TRBV6-5
D gene: TRBD1

CDR3 protein: CASSQVRSGLPINEQFF
V gene: TRBV4-1
D gene: -

CDR3 protein: CASSVALDGTDTQYF
V gene: TRBV9
D gene: -

CDR3 protein: CASSPWEGYSYEQYF
V gene: TRBV11-1
D gene: TRBD2

CDR3 protein: CASSSGGEGNQPQHF
V gene: TRBV28
D gene: TRBD1

CDR3 protein: CASSSPRRGNYEQYF
V gene: TRBV28
D gene: -

CDR3 protein: CASSVIGARYGYTF
V gene: TRBV5-4
D gene: -

CDR3 protein: CASSVDRTTDTQYF
V gene: TRBV9
D gene: -

CDR3 protein: CAIRGDSTYNEQFF
V gene: TRBV10-3
D gene: TRBD1

CDR3 protein: CASSPFQQGAYTGELFF
V gene: TRBV27
D gene: TRBD1

CDR3 protein: CASSPPGGRAFPGELFF
V gene: TRBV4-3
D gene: TRBD2

CDR3 protein: CASSLRGRDRDTQYF
V gene: TRBV5-4
D gene: -

CDR3 protein: CASSLEGQSMYNSPLHF
V gene: TRBV5-1
D gene: TRBD1

CDR3 protein: CATSRTEVSNYGYTF
V gene: TRBV15
D gene: -

CDR3 protein: CASSSTSGSSYEQYF
V gene: TRBV7-2
D gene: TRBD2

CDR3 protein: CASTRGGAFTYEQYF
V gene: TRBV5-6
D gene: -

CDR3 protein: CASSPGLAAIQETQYF
V gene: TRBV9
D gene: TRBD2

CDR3 protein: CASSLRDTRLAKNIQYF
V gene: TRBV4-1
D gene: -

CDR3 protein: CASSRTTGGPLETQYF
V gene: TRBV19
D gene: TRBD2

CDR3 protein: CASSELLGSYNEQFF
V gene: TRBV6-1
D gene: -

CDR3 protein: CASSNSHQDLYNEQFF
V gene: TRBV11-2
D gene: -

CDR3 protein: CASSFWGTDTGELFF
V gene: TRBV5-1
D gene: -

CDR3 protein: CASSLGLAGGSGSYEQYF
V gene: TRBV5-8
D gene: TRBD2

CDR3 protein: CASSSLAVETQYF
V gene: TRBV5-6
D gene: TRBD2

CDR3 protein: CASRPTSPYEQFF
V gene: TRBV6-5
D gene: -

CDR3 protein: CASSPQGGNYGYTF
V gene: TRBV7-6
D gene: TRBD1

CDR3 protein: CSVEDGLVKDNEQFF
V gene: TRBV29-1
D gene: TRBD2

CDR3 protein: CASRPEGVAEKLFF
V gene: TRBV5-1
D gene: -

CDR3 protein: CASSLVDRGLSGNTIYF
V gene: TRBV7-9
D gene: TRBD1

CDR3 protein: CASSEQLPRLASGYGYTF
V gene: TRBV2
D gene: -